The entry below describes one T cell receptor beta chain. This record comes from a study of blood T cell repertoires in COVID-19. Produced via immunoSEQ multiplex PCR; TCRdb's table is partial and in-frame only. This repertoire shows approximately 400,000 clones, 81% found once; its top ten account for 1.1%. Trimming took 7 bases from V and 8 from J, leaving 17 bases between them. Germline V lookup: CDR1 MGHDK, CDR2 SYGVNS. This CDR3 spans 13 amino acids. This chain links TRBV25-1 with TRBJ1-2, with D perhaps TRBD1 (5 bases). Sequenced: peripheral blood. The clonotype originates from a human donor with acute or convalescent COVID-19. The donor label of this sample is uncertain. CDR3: CASTPPGFGGYTF. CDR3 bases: TGTGCCAGCACCCCTCCAGGGTTCGGAGGCTACACCTTC.